This is a list of T cell receptor beta chains from one sample in a study of cytomegalovirus exposure and HLA in healthy donors. Repertoires were generated with immunoSEQ multiplex PCR, while TCRdb's copy carries only in-frame clones and drops some. The sample includes roughly 120,000 clones, about four fifths seen only once; the top ten take 22%. The sequenced sample was PBMCs. Receptors originate from a man between 25 and 39 years old in good health and CMV-seropositive. Both conserved end residues are part of each CDR3. Each record gives: J gene, clone size, CDR3 length, V gene, D gene, CDR3 protein, CDR3 DNA. The D gene is left open where the match is weak. Only some rows state a clone size, as once, few, many or a class for expanded clones.

J gene: TRBJ2-3; clone size: few; CDR3 length: 15; V gene: TRBV5-4; D gene: TRBD1; CDR3 protein: CASSPGQGAPDTQYF; CDR3 DNA: TGTGCCAGCAGCCCGGGACAGGGGGCTCCAGATACGCAGTATTTT
J gene: TRBJ2-3; clone size: .; CDR3 length: 15; V gene: TRBV29-1; D gene: TRBD1; CDR3 protein: CSVEDQTGPTDTQYF; CDR3 DNA: TGCAGCGTTGAAGATCAGACAGGGCCCACAGATACGCAGTATTTT
J gene: TRBJ2-1; clone size: .; CDR3 length: 15; V gene: TRBV28; D gene: .; CDR3 protein: CASSLRPGIYNEQFF; CDR3 DNA: TGTGCCAGCAGTTTACGGCCAGGGATCTACAATGAGCAGTTCTTC
J gene: TRBJ2-3; clone size: few; CDR3 length: 16; V gene: TRBV6-1; D gene: TRBD2; CDR3 protein: CASSGIAGGRRDTQYF; CDR3 DNA: TGTGCCAGCAGTGGGATAGCGGGGGGTCGTAGAGATACGCAGTATTTT
J gene: TRBJ1-1; clone size: .; CDR3 length: 12; V gene: TRBV29-1; D gene: .; CDR3 protein: CSVDRANTEAFF; CDR3 DNA: TGCAGCGTTGACAGGGCGAACACTGAAGCTTTCTTT
J gene: TRBJ2-1; clone size: .; CDR3 length: 15; V gene: TRBV9; D gene: TRBD2; CDR3 protein: CASSVGLAGYNEQFF; CDR3 DNA: TGTGCCAGCAGCGTAGGACTAGCGGGGTACAATGAGCAGTTCTTC
J gene: TRBJ2-3; clone size: .; CDR3 length: 18; V gene: TRBV18; D gene: .; CDR3 protein: CASSRPGLAAGSTDTQYF; CDR3 DNA: TGTGCCAGCTCACGCCCTGGACTGGCGGCCGGTAGCACAGATACGCAGTATTTT
J gene: TRBJ1-1; clone size: .; CDR3 length: 16; V gene: TRBV7-2; D gene: TRBD1; CDR3 protein: CASSPPGTGFYTEAFF; CDR3 DNA: TGTGCCAGCAGCCCTCCAGGGACAGGATTTTACACTGAAGCTTTCTTT
J gene: TRBJ1-5; clone size: .; CDR3 length: 16; V gene: TRBV7-8; D gene: TRBD1; CDR3 protein: CASSLVSGGYNQPQHF; CDR3 DNA: TGTGCCAGCAGCTTAGTATCAGGGGGCTACAATCAGCCCCAGCATTTT
J gene: TRBJ1-2; clone size: .; CDR3 length: 13; V gene: TRBV9; D gene: TRBD1; CDR3 protein: CASSQGQDYGYTF; CDR3 DNA: TGTGCCAGCAGCCAAGGACAGGATTATGGCTACACCTTC
J gene: TRBJ2-3; clone size: few; CDR3 length: 20; V gene: TRBV27; D gene: .; CDR3 protein: CASSLGRRGGRLSRTDTQYF; CDR3 DNA: TGTGCCAGCAGTTTGGGGAGGAGGGGGGGACGACTCTCGCGGACAGATACGCAGTATTTT
J gene: TRBJ2-7; clone size: .; CDR3 length: 14; V gene: TRBV28; D gene: TRBD2; CDR3 protein: CASSLGGIPYEQYF; CDR3 DNA: TGTGCCAGCAGTTTGGGGGGGATACCCTACGAGCAGTACTTC
J gene: TRBJ2-1; clone size: .; CDR3 length: 13; V gene: TRBV19; D gene: .; CDR3 protein: CASSIVSGDEQFF; CDR3 DNA: TGTGCCAGTAGTATAGTCTCGGGTGATGAGCAGTTCTTC
J gene: TRBJ1-2; clone size: .; CDR3 length: 17; V gene: TRBV27; D gene: .; CDR3 protein: CASSPRGGAGRLNGYTF; CDR3 DNA: TGTGCCAGCAGCCCCCGGGGGGGGGCAGGGAGGCTGAATGGCTACACCTTC
J gene: TRBJ1-4; clone size: .; CDR3 length: 15; V gene: TRBV6-1; D gene: TRBD1; CDR3 protein: CASSQAGTDSEKLFF; CDR3 DNA: TGTGCCAGCAGTCAAGCCGGGACAGACAGTGAAAAACTGTTTTTT
J gene: TRBJ1-1; clone size: .; CDR3 length: 14; V gene: TRBV30; D gene: TRBD1; CDR3 protein: CARNHRGGLPEAFF; CDR3 DNA: TGTGCCCGGAATCACAGGGGGGGGCTTCCTGAAGCTTTCTTT